The clone carrying this TCR beta chain was seen a few times. Unique molecular identifiers were incorporated into the prepared TCRbeta library. MiXCR was run by TCRdb on the PCR reads, yielding one entry per CDR3 protein. This table holds 490,000 or so distinct CDR3 sequences, roughly an eighth found once. The source of the sample is a study of T-cell reconstitution after alpha-beta-depleted transplantation in children. This CDR3 spans 16 amino acids. Looked up from germline, CDR1 is LGHNA and CDR2 is YSLEER. With V trimmed by 4 bases and J by 5 bases, 13 bases remained unmatched. The starting material was PBMCs from the stem cell graft donor, obtained from the stem cell graft. The chain carries TRBV4-3 and TRBJ2-5, with 7 bases fitting TRBD1. The receptor was isolated from a human donor who donated a stem cell graft to a child with combined immunodeficiency. CDR3 coding DNA: TGCGCCAGCAGCCCCAGTCGACAGGGCTTGGGGGAGACCCAGTACTTC. Protein: CASSPSRQGLGETQYF.